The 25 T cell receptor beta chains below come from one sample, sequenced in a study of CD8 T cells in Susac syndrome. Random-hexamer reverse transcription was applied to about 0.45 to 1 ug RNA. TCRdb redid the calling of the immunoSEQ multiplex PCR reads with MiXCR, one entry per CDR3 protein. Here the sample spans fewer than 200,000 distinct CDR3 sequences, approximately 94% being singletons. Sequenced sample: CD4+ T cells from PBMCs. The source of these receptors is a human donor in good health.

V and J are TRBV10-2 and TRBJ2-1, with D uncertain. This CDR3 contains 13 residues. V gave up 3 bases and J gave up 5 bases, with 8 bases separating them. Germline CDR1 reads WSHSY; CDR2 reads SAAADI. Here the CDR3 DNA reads TGCGCCAGCAGTGACCTCGACGACAATGAGCAGTTCTTC. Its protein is CASSDLDDNEQFF.

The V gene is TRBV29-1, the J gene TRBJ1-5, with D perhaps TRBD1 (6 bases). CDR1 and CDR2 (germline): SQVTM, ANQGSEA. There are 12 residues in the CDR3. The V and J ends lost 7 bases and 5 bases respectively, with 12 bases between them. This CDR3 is CSARDKDQPQHF. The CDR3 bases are TGCAGCGCCCGGGACAAGGATCAGCCCCAGCATTTT.

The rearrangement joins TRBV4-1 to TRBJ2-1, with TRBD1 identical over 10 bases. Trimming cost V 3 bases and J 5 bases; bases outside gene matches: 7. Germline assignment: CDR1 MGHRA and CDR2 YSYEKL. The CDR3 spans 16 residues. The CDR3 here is CASSQARTGGHNEQFF. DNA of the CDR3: TGCGCCAGCAGCCAGGCTCGGACAGGGGGGCACAATGAGCAGTTCTTC.

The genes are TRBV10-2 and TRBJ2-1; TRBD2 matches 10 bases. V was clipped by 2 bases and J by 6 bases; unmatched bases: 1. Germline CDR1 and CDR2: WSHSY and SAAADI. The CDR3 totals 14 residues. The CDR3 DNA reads TGCGCCAGCAGTGAGGCTAGCGGGAGCAATGAGCAGTTCTTC. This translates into CASSEASGSNEQFF.

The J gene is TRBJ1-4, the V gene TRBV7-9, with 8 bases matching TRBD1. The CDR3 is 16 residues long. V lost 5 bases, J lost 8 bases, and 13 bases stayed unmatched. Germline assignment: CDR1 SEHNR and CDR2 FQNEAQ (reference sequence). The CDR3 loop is CASSDRRAGGGEKLFF. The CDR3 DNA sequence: TGTGCCAGCAGCGACCGCCGGGCAGGGGGCGGCGAAAAACTGTTTTTT.

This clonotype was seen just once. CDR3 sequence: CAWTETPGTYSRNGYTF. The DNA for the CDR3 is TGTGCCTGGACCGAGACCCCCGGGACTTATAGTAGGAATGGCTACACCTTC. The V and J genes are TRBV30 and TRBJ1-2, with D possibly matching TRBD1 (5 bases). V gave up 4 bases and J gave up 6 bases, with 27 bases separating them. The CDR3 is 17 amino acids. Germline V lookup: CDR1 GTSNPN, CDR2 SVGIG (reference sequence). Together with reference TRBV30 and TRBJ1-2, the CDR3 gives the full variable domain: SQTIHQWPATLVQPVGSPLSLECTVEGTSNPNLYWYRQAAGRGLQLLFYSVGIGQISSEVPQNLSASRPQDRQFILSSKKLLLSDSGFYLCAWTETPGTYSRNGYTFGSGTRLTVV.

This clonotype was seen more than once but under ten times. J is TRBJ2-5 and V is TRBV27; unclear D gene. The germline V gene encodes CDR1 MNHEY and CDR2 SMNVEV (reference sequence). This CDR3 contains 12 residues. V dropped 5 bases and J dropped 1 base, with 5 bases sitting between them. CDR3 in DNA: TGTGCCAGCAGTCCCCCCCAAGAGACCCAGTACTTC. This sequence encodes CASSPPQETQYF.

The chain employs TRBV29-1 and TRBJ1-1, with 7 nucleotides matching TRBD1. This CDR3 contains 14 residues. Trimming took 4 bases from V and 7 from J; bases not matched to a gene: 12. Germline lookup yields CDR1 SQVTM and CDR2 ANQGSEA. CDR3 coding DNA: TGCAGCGTTGGTGGAGAGGGGGCGAGGAGTGAAGCTTTCTTT. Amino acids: CSVGGEGARSEAFF.

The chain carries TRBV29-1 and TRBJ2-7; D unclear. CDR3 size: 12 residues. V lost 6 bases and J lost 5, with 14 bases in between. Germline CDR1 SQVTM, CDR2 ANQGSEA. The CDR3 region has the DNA TGCAGCGTCGTCGACGTAGGCGACGAGCAGTACTTC. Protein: CSVVDVGDEQYF.

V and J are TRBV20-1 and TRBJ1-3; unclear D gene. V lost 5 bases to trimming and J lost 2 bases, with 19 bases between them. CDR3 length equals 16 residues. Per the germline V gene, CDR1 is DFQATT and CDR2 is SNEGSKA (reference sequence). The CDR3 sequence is CSAPKVPSLPGNTIYF. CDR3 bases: TGCAGTGCTCCAAAGGTGCCCTCCTTACCTGGAAACACCATATATTTT.

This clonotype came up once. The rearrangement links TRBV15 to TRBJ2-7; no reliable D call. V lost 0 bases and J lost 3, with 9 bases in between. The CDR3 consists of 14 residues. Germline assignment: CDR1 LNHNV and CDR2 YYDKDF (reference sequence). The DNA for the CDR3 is TGTGCCACCAGCAGAGAGAGAAGACACTACGAGCAGTACTTC. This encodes CATSRERRHYEQYF.

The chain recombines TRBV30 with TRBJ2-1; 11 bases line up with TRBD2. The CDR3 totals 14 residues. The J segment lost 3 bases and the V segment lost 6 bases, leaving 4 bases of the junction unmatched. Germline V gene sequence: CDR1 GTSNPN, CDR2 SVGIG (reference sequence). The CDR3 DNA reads TGTGCCTGCAGACTAGCGGGGAACTACAATGAGCAGTTCTTC. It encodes CACRLAGNYNEQFF.

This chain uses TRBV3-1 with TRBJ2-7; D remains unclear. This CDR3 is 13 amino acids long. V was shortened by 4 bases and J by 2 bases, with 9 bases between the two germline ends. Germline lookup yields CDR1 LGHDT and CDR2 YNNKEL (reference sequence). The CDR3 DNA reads TGTGCCAGCAGCCGCCATGGAACCTACGAGCAGTACTTC. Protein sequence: CASSRHGTYEQYF.

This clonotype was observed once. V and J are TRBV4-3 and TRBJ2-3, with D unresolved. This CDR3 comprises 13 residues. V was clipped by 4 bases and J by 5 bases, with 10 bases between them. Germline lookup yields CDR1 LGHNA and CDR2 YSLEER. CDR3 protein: CASSPRLRDTQYF. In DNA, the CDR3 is TGCGCCAGCAGCCCCCGGTTAAGAGATACGCAGTATTTT.

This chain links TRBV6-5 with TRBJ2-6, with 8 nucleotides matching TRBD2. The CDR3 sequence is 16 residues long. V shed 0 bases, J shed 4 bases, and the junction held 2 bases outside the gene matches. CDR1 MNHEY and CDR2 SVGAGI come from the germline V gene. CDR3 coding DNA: TGTGCCAGCAGTTACTCAGCGGGGGTCGGGGCCAACGTCCTGACTTTC. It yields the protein CASSYSAGVGANVLTF.

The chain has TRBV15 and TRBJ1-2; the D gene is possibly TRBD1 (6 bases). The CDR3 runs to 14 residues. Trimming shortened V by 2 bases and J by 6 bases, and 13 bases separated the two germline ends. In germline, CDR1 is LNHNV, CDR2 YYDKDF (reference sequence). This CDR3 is CATSRNRVLDGYTF. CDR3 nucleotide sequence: TGTGCCACCAGCAGAAACAGGGTTTTGGATGGCTACACCTTC.

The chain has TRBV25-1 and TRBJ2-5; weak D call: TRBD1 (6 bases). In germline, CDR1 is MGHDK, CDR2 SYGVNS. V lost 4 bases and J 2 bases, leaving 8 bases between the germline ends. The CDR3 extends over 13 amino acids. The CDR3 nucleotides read TGTGCCAGCAGTGGTACAGGGCAAGAGACCCAGTACTTC. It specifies CASSGTGQETQYF.

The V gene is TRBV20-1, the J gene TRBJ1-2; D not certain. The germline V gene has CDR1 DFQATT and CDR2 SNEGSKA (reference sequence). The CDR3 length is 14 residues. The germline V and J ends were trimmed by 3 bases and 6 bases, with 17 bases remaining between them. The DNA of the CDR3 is TGCAGTGCTAGGGGTCTGGGTCTGGAAGATGGCTACACCTTC. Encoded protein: CSARGLGLEDGYTF.

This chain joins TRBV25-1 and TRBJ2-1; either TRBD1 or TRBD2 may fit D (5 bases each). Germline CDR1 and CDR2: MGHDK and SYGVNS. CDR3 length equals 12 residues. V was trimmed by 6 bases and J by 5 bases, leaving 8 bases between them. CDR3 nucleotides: TGTGCCAGCAGGGGGGAGCACAATGAGCAGTTCTTC. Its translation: CASRGEHNEQFF. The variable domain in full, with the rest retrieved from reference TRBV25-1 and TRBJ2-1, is EADIYQTPRYLVIGTGKKITLECSQTMGHDKMYWYQQDPGMELHLIHYSYGVNSTEKGDLSSESTVSRIRTEHFPLTLESARPSHTSQYLCASRGEHNEQFFGPGTRLTVL.

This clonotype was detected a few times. The CDR3 sequence is CASSSTGNYGYTF. CDR3 sequence (DNA): TGTGCCAGCAGCTCGACAGGGAACTATGGCTACACCTTC. J is TRBJ1-2 and V is TRBV7-2; 7 bases align to TRBD1. Per the germline V gene, CDR1 is SGHTA and CDR2 is FQGNSA. The V segment lost 4 bases and the J segment 2 bases; nucleotides outside the gene matches: 1. The CDR3 runs to 13 residues.

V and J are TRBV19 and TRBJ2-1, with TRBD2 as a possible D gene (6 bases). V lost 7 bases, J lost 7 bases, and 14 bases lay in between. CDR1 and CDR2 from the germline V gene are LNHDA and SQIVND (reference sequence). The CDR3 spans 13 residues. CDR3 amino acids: CASKTSRGNEQFF. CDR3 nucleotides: TGTGCCAGTAAAACTAGCAGAGGGAATGAGCAGTTCTTC.

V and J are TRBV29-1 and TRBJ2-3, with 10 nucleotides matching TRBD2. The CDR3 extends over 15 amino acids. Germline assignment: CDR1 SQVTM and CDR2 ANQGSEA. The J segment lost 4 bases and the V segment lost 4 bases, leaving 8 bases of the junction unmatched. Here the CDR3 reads CSVVLAGGRADTQYF. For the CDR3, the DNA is TGCAGCGTTGTTTTAGCGGGAGGACGGGCAGATACGCAGTATTTT.

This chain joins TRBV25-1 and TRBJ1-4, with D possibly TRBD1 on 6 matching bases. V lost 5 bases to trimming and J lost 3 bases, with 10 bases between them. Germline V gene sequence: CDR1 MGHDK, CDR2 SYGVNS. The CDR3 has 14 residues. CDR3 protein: CASSHRVANEKLFF. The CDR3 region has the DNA TGTGCCAGCAGTCACAGGGTAGCTAATGAAAAACTGTTTTTT.

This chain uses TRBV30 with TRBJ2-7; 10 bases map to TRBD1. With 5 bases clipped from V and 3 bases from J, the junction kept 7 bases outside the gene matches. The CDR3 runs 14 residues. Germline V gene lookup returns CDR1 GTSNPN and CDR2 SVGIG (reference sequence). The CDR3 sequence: CAWGRQGAGYEQYF. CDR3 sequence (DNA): TGTGCCTGGGGCAGACAGGGGGCTGGCTACGAGCAGTACTTC.

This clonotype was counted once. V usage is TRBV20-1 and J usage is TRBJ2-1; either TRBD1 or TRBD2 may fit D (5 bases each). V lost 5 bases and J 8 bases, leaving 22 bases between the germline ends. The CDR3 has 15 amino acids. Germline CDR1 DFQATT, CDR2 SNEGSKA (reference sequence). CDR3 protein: CSASSGGLGVDEQFF. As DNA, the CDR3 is TGCAGTGCTTCTTCAGGAGGTCTAGGGGTGGATGAGCAGTTCTTC.